The 5 T cell receptor beta chains presented below share a single source sample, sequenced in a study of Ad26.COV2.S vaccination and SARS-CoV-2 variants. The treatment: about 20 received Ad26.COV2.S at low or high dose, single or two shots; 5 received placebo; per-sample allocation not given. On day 63 after the first injection, vaccine and placebo recipients gave samples. Generated by immunoSEQ multiplex PCR, the TCRdb table keeps only in-frame clones and is missing some. Here the sample spans 410,000 or so clones, around nine tenths being singletons. Here the sequenced sample was peripheral blood, taken in a trial of Ad26.COV2.S vaccine versus placebo. The source of these receptors is a person between 18 and 65 years old who received the Ad26.COV2.S COVID-19 vaccine or a placebo.

There are a few counts of this clone. The chain recombines TRBV27 with TRBJ2-3; 9 bases agree with TRBD2. The CDR3 is made up of 17 amino acids. J was trimmed by 1 base and V by 4 bases; bases with no gene match: 9. Germline values: CDR1 MNHEY, CDR2 SMNVEV (reference sequence). The CDR3 loop is CASSSFGGRAGTDTQYF. The CDR3 DNA follows: TGTGCCAGCAGTTCTTTTGGCGGGAGGGCCGGCACAGATACGCAGTATTTT.

This sequence joins TRBV11-3 and TRBJ2-2; D ambiguous. Germline V gene data show CDR1 as SGHNT and CDR2 as YENEEA. Trimming removed 5 bases at V and 4 bases at J, with 5 bases between. The CDR3 is made up of 12 amino acids. The CDR3 here is CASSPGTGELFF. The DNA of the CDR3 is TGTGCCAGCAGCCCAGGCACCGGGGAGCTGTTTTTT.

The chain links TRBV6-2 or TRBV6-3 to TRBJ2-4, with a tentative D call TRBD2 (5 bases). The germline V gene has CDR1 MNHEY and CDR2 SVGEGT. The CDR3 is made up of 15 amino acids. The V and J ends lost 3 bases and 0 bases respectively, with 9 bases between them. The CDR3 sequence: CASSYPEGAKNIQYF. In nucleotides, the CDR3 is TGTGCCAGCAGTTATCCAGAGGGAGCCAAAAACATTCAGTACTTC.

This chain joins TRBV27 and TRBJ2-5, with no clear D. Deletions cut 2 bases from V and 2 bases from J, with 9 bases between. Per germline, CDR1 MNHEY and CDR2 SMNVEV (reference sequence). The CDR3 runs 14 residues. CDR3 loop: CASSLSSLQETQYF. The DNA for the CDR3 is TGTGCCAGCAGTTTAAGCAGCTTACAAGAGACCCAGTACTTC.

This clone appeared once. The V gene is TRBV4-1, the J gene TRBJ1-4; D uncertain. The CDR3 covers 15 residues. Germline V gene lookup returns CDR1 MGHRA and CDR2 YSYEKL. V was clipped by 1 base and J by 0 bases, with 6 bases between them. The CDR3 is CASSQVGTTNEKLFF. The CDR3 DNA reads TGCGCCAGCAGCCAAGTCGGGACAACTAATGAAAAACTGTTTTTT.